This TCR beta chain emerged from a study of cytomegalovirus exposure and HLA in healthy donors. Study observations and caveats: For cytomegalovirus status, the classifier reportedly gave diagnoses with high specificity and sensitivity. Indistinguishable V segments such as TRBV6-2 and TRBV6-3 were excluded.

The germline V gene encodes CDR1 SNHLY and CDR2 FYNNEI. V lost 10 bases, J lost 0 bases, and 12 bases lay in between. The CDR3 has 14 residues. Primers for the PCR totalled 60 Vbeta and 13 Jbeta. TCRdb's copy holds only in-frame clones and misses some; the assay was immunoSEQ multiplex PCR. The table lists 95,000 to 150,000 clones, 55% to 65% of them singletons. About this clone: Antigen unknown.

This clonotype originated in a man between 35 and 55 years old in good health and CMV-seropositive. Sequenced sample: PBMCs. The gene calls are TRBV2 and TRBJ2-2; tentatively, D is TRBD1 (5 bases). This chain's CDR3 is CANRQGANTGELFF. The DNA of the CDR3 is TGTGCCAACAGACAAGGGGCGAACACCGGGGAGCTGTTTTTT. Drawing the rest from reference TRBV2 and TRBJ2-2, the complete variable domain is EPEVTQTPSHQVTQMGQEVILRCVPISNHLYFYWYRQILGQKVEFLVSFYNNEISEKSEIFDDQFSVERPDGSNFTLKIRSTKLEDSAMYFCANRQGANTGELFFGEGSRLTVL.